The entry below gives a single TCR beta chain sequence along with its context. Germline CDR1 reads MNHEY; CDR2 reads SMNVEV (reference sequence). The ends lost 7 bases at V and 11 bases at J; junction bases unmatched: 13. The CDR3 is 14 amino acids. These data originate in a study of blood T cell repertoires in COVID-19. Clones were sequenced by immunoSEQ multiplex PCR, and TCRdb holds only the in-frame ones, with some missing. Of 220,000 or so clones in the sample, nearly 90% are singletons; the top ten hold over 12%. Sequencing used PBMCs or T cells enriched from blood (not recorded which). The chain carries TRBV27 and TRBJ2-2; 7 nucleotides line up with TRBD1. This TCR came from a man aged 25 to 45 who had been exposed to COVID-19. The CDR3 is CASKRGLNGGELFF. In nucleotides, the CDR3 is TGTGCCAGCAAAAGGGGGCTTAACGGTGGAGAGCTGTTTTTT.